Given below is one T cell receptor (beta chain) in context. This entry comes from a study of blood T cell repertoires in COVID-19. Looking at the study overall: Sites in the United States, Italy and Spain provided acute and convalescent COVID-19 samples. The cDNA or gDNA used as material had been derived from T cells, B-cell-depleted T cells, or PBMCs.

The table came from immunoSEQ multiplex PCR; TCRdb's copy has only in-frame clones and leaves some out. The sample consists of fewer than 300,000 clones, about four fifths of them appearing once. CDR3 length: 18 amino acids. The germline gives CDR1 SGDLS, CDR2 YYNGEE. Trimming took 3 bases from V and 2 from J; bases not matched to a gene: 12. The clonotype was recovered from a man older than 75 with acute or convalescent COVID-19. The chain joins TRBV9 to TRBJ2-3; 10 nucleotides line up with TRBD1. The sequenced sample consisted of peripheral blood. In DNA form, the CDR3 reads TGTGCCAGCAGCGCAACCGGGACAGGGGAGAGAAACACAGATACGCAGTATTTT. The encoded protein is CASSATGTGERNTDTQYF. The full variable domain, rest sourced from reference TRBV9 and TRBJ2-3, is DSGVTQTPKHLITATGQRVTLRCSPRSGDLSVYWYQQSLDQGLQFLIQYYNGEERAKGNILERFSAQQFPDLHSELNLSSLELGDSALYFCASSATGTGERNTDTQYFGPGTRLTVL.